The subject of this entry is one T cell receptor (beta chain). Its antigen is as yet unknown. These data come from a study of cytomegalovirus exposure and HLA in healthy donors. Trimming removed 7 bases at V and 0 bases at J, with 9 bases between. This CDR3 has 12 residues. The V gene's germline CDR1 is SQVTM and CDR2 ANQGSEA. Study results and caveats: Accurate HLA-A and HLA-B prediction from TCR beta sequences was reported for most subjects.

PCR involved 60 Vbeta and 13 Jbeta primers. Produced via immunoSEQ multiplex PCR; TCRdb's table is partial and in-frame only. The sample includes fewer than 45,000 clones. J is TRBJ1-1 and V is TRBV29-1; D is unresolved. This clonotype was obtained from a man in his forties in good health and CMV-seropositive. The sequencing sample was made of PBMCs. The CDR3 loop is CSAEPMNTEAFF. CDR3 sequence (DNA): TGCAGCGCCGAGCCGATGAACACTGAAGCTTTCTTT.